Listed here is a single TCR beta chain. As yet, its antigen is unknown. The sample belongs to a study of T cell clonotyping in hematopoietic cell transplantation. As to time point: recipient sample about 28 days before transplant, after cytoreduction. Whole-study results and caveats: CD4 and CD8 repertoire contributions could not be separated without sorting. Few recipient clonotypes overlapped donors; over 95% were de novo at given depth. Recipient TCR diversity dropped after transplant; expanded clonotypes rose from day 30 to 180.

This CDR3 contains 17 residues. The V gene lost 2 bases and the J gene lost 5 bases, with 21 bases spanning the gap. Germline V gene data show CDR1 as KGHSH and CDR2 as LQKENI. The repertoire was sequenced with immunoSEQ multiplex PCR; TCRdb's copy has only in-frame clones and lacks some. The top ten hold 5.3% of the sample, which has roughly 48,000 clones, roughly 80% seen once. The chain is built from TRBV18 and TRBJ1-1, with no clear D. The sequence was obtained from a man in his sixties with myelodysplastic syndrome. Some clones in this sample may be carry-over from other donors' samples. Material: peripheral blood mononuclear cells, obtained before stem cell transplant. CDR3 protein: CASSPTLLRTPGTEAFF. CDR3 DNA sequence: TGTGCCAGCTCACCAACACTTCTCAGGACCCCGGGGACTGAAGCTTTCTTT.